This TCR beta chain was observed in a study of T cell responses to AZD1222 COVID-19 vaccine. TCRdb's copy holds only in-frame clones and misses some; the assay was immunoSEQ multiplex PCR. The sample lists 70,000 to 100,000 clones; 92% were seen once. V was shortened by 2 bases and J by 4 bases, with 6 bases between the two germline ends. The germline CDR1 and CDR2 sequences are SGHNT and YENEEA. This CDR3 has 13 amino acids. The sequence was obtained from an adult who received the AZD1222 COVID-19 vaccine. The sequencing used peripheral blood, collected 28 days after the second AZD1222 dose. The chain uses TRBV11-3 and TRBJ2-1; D is undetermined. CDR3 bases: TGTGCCAGCAGCTTAAACACGTACAATGAGCAGTTCTTC. Protein sequence: CASSLNTYNEQFF.